This TCR beta chain was sequenced during a study of T cell repertoires in cytomegalovirus infection. For the study at large: Selected CMV epitopes included recently identified HLA-C-restricted ones as well as well-studied HLA-B-restricted ones.

The table lists this clonotype with a few counts. The antigen is undetermined. Whole-study findings and limits: Cumulative public TCR beta family frequency identified carriers of CMV plus the relevant HLA. Dominating the ex vivo response were HLA-C-restricted CMV-specific TCR beta clonotypes.

TCRdb redid the calling of the reads with MiXCR, one entry per CDR3 protein. The sample lists fewer than 950,000 distinct CDR3 sequences; about 31% were seen once. V lost 2 bases to trimming and J lost 6 bases, with 5 bases between them. Germline CDR1 reads MGHRA; CDR2 reads YSYEKL. The CDR3 is 12 residues long. The specimen was cultured CD8+ T cells from PBMCs, collected from culture after CMV antigen stimulation. The chain uses TRBV4-1 and TRBJ2-1; D not certain. This clonotype was sampled from a human donor in good health (CMV status not recorded). Some clones in this sample may be carry-over from other donors' samples. CDR3 amino acids: CASSQSFNEQFF. CDR3 DNA sequence: TGCGCCAGCAGCCAAAGTTTCAATGAGCAGTTCTTC.